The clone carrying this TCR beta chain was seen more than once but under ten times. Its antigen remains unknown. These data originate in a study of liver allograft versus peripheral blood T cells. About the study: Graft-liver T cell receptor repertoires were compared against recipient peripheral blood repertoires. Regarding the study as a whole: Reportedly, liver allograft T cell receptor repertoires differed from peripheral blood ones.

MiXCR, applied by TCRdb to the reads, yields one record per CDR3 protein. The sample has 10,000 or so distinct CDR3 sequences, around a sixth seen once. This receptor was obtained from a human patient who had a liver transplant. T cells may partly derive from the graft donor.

CDR3 nucleotides: TGTGCCAGCAGTTTGTGGGGACATCGTTCCAATGAGCAGTTCTTC. Amino acids: CASSLWGHRSNEQFF. The V gene is TRBV12-3 or TRBV12-4, the J gene TRBJ2-1, with D perhaps TRBD1 (6 bases). The CDR3 is 15 residues long. The germline V and J ends were trimmed by 3 bases and 6 bases, with 15 bases remaining between them.